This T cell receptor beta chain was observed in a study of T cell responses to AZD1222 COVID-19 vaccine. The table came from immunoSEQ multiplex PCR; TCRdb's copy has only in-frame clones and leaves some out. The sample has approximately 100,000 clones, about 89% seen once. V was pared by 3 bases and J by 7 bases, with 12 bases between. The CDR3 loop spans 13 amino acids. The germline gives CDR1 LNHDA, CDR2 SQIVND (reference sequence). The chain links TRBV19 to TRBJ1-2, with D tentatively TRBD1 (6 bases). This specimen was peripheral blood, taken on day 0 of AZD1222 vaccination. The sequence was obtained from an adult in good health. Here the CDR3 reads CASSIQGRGGYTF. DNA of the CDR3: TGTGCCAGTAGTATTCAGGGGCGAGGTGGCTACACCTTC.